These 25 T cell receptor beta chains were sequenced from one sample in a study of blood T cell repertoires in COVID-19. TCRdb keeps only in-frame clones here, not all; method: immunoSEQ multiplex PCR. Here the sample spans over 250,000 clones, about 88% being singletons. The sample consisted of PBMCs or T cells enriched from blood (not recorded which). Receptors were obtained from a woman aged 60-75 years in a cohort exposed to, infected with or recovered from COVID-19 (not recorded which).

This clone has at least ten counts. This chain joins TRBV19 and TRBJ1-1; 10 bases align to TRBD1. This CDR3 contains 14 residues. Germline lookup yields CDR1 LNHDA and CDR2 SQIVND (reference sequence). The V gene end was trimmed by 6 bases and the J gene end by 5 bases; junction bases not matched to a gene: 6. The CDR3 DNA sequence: TGTGCCAGTAGCAGACAGGGGGCTGGGACTGAAGCTTTCTTT. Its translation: CASSRQGAGTEAFF.

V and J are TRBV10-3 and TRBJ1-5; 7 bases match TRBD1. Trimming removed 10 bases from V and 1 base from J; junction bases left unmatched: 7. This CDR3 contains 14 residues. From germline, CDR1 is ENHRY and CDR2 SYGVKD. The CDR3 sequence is CASAGQESNQPQHF. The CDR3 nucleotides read TGTGCCAGTGCCGGACAGGAGAGCAATCAGCCCCAGCATTTT.

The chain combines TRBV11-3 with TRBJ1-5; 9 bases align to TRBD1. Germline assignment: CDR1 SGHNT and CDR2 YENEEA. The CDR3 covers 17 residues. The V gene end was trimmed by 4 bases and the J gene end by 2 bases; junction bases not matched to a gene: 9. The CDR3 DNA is TGTGCCAGCAGCTATTTAACAGGGGGCAGCGGCAATCAGCCCCAGCATTTT. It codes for CASSYLTGGSGNQPQHF.

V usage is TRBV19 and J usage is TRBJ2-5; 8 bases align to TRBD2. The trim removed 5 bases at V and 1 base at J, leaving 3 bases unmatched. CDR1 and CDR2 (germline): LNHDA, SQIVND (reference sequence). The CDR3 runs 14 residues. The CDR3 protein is CASSPRGGQETQYF. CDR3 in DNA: TGTGCCAGTAGTCCCCGGGGGGGCCAAGAGACCCAGTACTTC.

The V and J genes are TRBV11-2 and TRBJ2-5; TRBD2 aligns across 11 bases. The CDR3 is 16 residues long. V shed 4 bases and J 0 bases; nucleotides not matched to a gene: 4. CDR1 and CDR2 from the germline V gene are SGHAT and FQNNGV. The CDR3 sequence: CASSSKTSGNQETQYF. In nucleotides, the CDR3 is TGTGCCAGCAGCTCTAAGACTAGCGGGAACCAAGAGACCCAGTACTTC. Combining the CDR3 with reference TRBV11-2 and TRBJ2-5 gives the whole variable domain EAGVAQSPRYKIIEKRQSVAFWCNPISGHATLYWYQQILGQGPKLLIQFQNNGVVDDSQLPKDRFSAERLKGVDSTLKIQPAKLEDSAVYLCASSSKTSGNQETQYFGPGTRLLVL.

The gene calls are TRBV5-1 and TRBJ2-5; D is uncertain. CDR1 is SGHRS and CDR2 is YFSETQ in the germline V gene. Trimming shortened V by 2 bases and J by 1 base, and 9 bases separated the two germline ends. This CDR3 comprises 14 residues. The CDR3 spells CASSLGRSQETQYF. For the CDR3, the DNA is TGCGCCAGCAGCTTAGGTCGGAGCCAAGAGACCCAGTACTTC.

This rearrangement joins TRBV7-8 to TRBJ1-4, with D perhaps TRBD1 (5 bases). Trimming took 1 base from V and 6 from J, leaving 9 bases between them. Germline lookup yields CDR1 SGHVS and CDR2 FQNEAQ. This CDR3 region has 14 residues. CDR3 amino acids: CASSLGQGHEKLFF. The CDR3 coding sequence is TGTGCCAGCAGCTTAGGGCAGGGCCATGAAAAACTGTTTTTT. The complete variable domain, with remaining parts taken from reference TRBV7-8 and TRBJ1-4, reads GAGVSQSPRYKVAKRGQDVALRCDPISGHVSLFWYQQALGQGPEFLTYFQNEAQLDKSGLPSDRFFAERPEGSVSTLKIQRTQQEDSAVYLCASSLGQGHEKLFFGSGTQLSVL.

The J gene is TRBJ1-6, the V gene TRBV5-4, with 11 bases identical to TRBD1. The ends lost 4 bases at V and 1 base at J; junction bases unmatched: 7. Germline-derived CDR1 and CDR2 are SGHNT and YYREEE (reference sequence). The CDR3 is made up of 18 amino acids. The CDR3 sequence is CASSMDRGRGSYNSPLHF. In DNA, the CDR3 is TGTGCCAGCAGCATGGACAGGGGGCGCGGGTCCTATAATTCACCCCTCCACTTT.

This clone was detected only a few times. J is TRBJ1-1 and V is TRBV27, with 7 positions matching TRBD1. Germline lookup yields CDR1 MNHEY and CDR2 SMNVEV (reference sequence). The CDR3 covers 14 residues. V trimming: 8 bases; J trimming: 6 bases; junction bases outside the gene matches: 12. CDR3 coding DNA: TGTGCCAGCGGGGCAGGGGGAAGGATCGCTGAAGCTTTCTTT. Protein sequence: CASGAGGRIAEAFF.

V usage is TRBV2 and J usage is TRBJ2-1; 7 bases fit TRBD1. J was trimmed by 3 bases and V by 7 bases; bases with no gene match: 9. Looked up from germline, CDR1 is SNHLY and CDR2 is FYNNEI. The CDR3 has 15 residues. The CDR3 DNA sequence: TGTGCCAGCACCCCATTCCGGGACAGCTACAATGAGCAGTTCTTC. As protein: CASTPFRDSYNEQFF.

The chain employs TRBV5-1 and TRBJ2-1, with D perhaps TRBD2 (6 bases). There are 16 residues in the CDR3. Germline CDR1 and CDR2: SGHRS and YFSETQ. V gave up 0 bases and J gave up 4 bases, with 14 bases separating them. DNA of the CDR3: TGCGCCAGCAGCTTGGTCTCCGGGGGAAAATACAATGAGCAGTTCTTC. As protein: CASSLVSGGKYNEQFF.

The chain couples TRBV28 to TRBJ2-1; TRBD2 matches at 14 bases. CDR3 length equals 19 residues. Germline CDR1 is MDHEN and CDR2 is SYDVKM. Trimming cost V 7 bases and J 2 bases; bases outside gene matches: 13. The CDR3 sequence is CASTPVGGTSGRPYNEQFF. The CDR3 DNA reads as TGTGCCAGCACCCCAGTGGGGGGGACTAGCGGGAGACCCTACAATGAGCAGTTCTTC.

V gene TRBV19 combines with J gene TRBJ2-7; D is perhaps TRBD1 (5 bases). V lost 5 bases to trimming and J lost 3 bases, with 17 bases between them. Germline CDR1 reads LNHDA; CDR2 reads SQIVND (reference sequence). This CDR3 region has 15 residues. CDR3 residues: CASSPRRLGDYEQYF. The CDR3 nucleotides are TGTGCCAGTAGTCCCCGTCGCTTAGGGGACTACGAGCAGTACTTC.

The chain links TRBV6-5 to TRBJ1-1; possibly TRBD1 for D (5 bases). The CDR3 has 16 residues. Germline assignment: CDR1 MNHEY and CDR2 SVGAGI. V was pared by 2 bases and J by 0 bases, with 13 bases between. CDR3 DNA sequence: TGTGCCAGCAGTTACCGAGGTAGGACAATGAACACTGAAGCTTTCTTT. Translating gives CASSYRGRTMNTEAFF.

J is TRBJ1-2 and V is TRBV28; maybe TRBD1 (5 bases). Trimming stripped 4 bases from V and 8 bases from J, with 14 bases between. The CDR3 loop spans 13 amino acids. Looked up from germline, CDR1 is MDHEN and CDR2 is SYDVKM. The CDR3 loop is CASSWGGVSGYTF. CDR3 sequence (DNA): TGTGCCAGCAGTTGGGGGGGGGTGAGCGGCTACACCTTC.

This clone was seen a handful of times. The CDR3 reads CASSFTGLYNEQFF. CDR3 DNA sequence: TGTGCCAGCAGCTTTACAGGGCTCTACAATGAGCAGTTCTTC. This chain connects TRBV7-3 to TRBJ2-1; D is perhaps TRBD1 (6 bases). The CDR3 covers 14 residues. The V end was cut by 3 bases, the J end by 3 bases, with 9 bases between. Germline CDR1 reads SGHTA; CDR2 reads FQGTGA.

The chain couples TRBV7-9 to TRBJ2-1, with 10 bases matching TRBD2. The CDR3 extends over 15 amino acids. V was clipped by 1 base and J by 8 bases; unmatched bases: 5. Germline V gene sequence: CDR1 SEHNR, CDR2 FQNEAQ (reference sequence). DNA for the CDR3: TGTGCCAGCAGCTTAGTAGCGGGAGGACGGCATGAGCAGTTCTTC. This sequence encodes CASSLVAGGRHEQFF.

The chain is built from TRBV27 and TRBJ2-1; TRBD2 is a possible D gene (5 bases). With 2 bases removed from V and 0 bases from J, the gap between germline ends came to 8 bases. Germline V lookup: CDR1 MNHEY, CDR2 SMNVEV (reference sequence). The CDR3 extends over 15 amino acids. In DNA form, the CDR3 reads TGTGCCAGCAGTTTAAGAGCGGTCTCCTACAATGAGCAGTTCTTC. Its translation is CASSLRAVSYNEQFF.

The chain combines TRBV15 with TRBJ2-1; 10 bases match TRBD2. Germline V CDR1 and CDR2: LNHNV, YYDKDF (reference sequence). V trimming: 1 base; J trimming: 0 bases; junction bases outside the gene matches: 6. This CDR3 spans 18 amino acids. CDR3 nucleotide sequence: TGTGCCACCAGCAGAGCTAGCGGGAGAGACAGCTCCTACAATGAGCAGTTCTTC. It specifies CATSRASGRDSSYNEQFF.

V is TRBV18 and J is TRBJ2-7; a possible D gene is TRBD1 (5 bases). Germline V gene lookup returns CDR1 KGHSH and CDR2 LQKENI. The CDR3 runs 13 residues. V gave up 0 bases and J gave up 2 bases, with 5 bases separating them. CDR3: CASSPPGAYEQYF. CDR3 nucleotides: TGTGCCAGCTCACCACCAGGGGCCTACGAGCAGTACTTC. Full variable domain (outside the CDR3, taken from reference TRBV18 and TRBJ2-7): NAGVMQNPRHLVRRRGQEARLRCSPMKGHSHVYWYRQLPEEGLKFMVYLQKENIIDESGMPKERFSAEFPKEGPSILRIQQVVRGDSAAYFCASSPPGAYEQYFGPGTRLTVT.

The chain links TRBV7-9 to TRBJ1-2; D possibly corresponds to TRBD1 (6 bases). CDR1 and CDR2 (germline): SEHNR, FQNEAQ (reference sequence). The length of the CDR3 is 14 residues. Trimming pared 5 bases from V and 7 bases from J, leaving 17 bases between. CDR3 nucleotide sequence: TGTGCCAGCAGCCTCCGGGACAACCCTATTGGCTACACCTTC. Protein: CASSLRDNPIGYTF.

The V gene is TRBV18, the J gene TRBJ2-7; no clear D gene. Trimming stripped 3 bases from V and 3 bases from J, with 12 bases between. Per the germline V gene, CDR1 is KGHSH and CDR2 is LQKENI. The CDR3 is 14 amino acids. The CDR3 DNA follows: TGTGCCAGCTCACCCCCGGGTAGGCTCTACGAGCAGTACTTC. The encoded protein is CASSPPGRLYEQYF.

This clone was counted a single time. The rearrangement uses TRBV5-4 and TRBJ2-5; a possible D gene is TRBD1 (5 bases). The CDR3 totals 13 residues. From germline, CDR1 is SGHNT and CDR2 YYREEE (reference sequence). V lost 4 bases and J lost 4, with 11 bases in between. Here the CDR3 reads CASSRGQGETQYF. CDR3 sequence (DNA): TGTGCCAGCAGCAGGGGCCAAGGAGAGACCCAGTACTTC. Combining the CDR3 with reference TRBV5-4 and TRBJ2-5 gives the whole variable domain ETGVTQSPTHLIKTRGQQVTLRCSSQSGHNTVSWYQQALGQGPQFIFQYYREEENGRGNFPPRFSGLQFPNYSSELNVNALELDDSALYLCASSRGQGETQYFGPGTRLLVL.

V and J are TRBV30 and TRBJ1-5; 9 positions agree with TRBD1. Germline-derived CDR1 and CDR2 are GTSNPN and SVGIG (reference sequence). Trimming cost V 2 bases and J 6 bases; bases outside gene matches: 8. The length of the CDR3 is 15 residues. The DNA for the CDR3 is TGTGCCTGGAGTAACCGGGACAGGGCGCTTCAGCCCCAGCATTTT. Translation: CAWSNRDRALQPQHF. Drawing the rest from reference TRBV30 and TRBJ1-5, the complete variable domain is SQTIHQWPATLVQPVGSPLSLECTVEGTSNPNLYWYRQAAGRGLQLLFYSVGIGQISSEVPQNLSASRPQDRQFILSSKKLLLSDSGFYLCAWSNRDRALQPQHFGDGTRLSIL.

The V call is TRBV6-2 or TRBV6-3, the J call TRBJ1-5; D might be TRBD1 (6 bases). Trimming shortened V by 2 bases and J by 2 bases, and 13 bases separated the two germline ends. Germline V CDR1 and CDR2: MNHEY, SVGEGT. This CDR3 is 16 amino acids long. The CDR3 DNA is TGTGCCAGCAGTTACACAGGGACCCGCGGCAATCAGCCCCAGCATTTT. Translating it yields CASSYTGTRGNQPQHF.